This TCR beta chain was obtained from a study of blood T cell repertoires in COVID-19. Study in general: Spain, Italy and the United States supplied samples that represented acute and convalescent COVID-19.

Under the authors' procedure: Nucleated cell number was recorded as an estimate derived from reference gene primer amplification. The repertoire was sequenced with immunoSEQ multiplex PCR; TCRdb's copy has only in-frame clones and lacks some. D and trimming were read from the DNA, whereas the V and J calls and clone size are those reported in that table. The table includes roughly 75,000 clones, roughly 77% detected once. With 6 bases clipped from V and 5 bases from J, the junction kept 7 bases outside the gene matches. Germline CDR1 SGHTS, CDR2 YDEGEE. The CDR3 has 14 amino acids. The receptor was derived from an older woman with acute or convalescent COVID-19. The chain is built from TRBV5-8 and TRBJ2-2; TRBD2 matches 7 bases. Sequenced input: peripheral blood. The CDR3, as DNA: TGTGCCAGCACCGTGGGAGGGAGTACCGGGGAGCTGTTTTTT. Residues: CASTVGGSTGELFF.